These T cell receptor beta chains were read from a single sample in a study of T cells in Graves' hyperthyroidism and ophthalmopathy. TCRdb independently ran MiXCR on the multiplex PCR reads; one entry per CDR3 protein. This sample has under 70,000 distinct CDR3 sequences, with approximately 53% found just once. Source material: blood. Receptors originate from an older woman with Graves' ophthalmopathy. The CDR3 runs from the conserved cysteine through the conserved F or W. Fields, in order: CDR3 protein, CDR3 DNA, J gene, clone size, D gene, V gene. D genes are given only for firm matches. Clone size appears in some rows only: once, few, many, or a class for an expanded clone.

cdr3_aa: CSAPWGGPSTEAFF
cdr3_nt: TGCAGTGCCCCTTGGGGGGGACCGTCCACTGAGGCTTTCTTT
j_call: TRBJ1-1
clone_size: .
d_call: .
v_call: TRBV20-1

cdr3_aa: CASSIGRGNEQFF
cdr3_nt: TGTGCCAGTAGTATTGGCAGGGGTAATGAGCAGTTCTTC
j_call: TRBJ2-1
clone_size: many
d_call: .
v_call: TRBV19

cdr3_aa: CASNFIRNRPGYTF
cdr3_nt: TGTGCCAGCAACTTTATCCGGAACAGGCCAGGCTACACCTTC
j_call: TRBJ1-2
clone_size: .
d_call: .
v_call: TRBV6-2/TRBV6-3

cdr3_aa: CASSSGGGNTEAFF
cdr3_nt: TGCGCCAGCAGCTCAGGGGGAGGGAACACTGAAGCTTTCTTT
j_call: TRBJ1-1
clone_size: .
d_call: TRBD1
v_call: TRBV5-1

cdr3_aa: CASSLGLARYNEQFF
cdr3_nt: TGTGCCAGCAGCTTGGGCCTGGCGAGATACAATGAGCAGTTCTTC
j_call: TRBJ2-1
clone_size: many
d_call: .
v_call: TRBV7-3

cdr3_aa: CASSPGTRGYEQYF
cdr3_nt: TGTGCCAGCAGTCCCGGGACTAGGGGGTACGAGCAGTACTTC
j_call: TRBJ2-7
clone_size: many
d_call: TRBD2
v_call: TRBV2

cdr3_aa: CASSGGRGPDTQYF
cdr3_nt: TGTGCCAGCAGCGGAGGGAGGGGCCCAGATACGCAGTATTTT
j_call: TRBJ2-3
clone_size: many
d_call: TRBD2
v_call: TRBV6-2/TRBV6-3

cdr3_aa: CATSRGGDNEKLFF
cdr3_nt: TGTGCCACCAGCAGAGGGGGGGACAATGAAAAACTGTTTTTT
j_call: TRBJ1-4
clone_size: medium-sized
d_call: .
v_call: TRBV15

cdr3_aa: CRAGQGDNSPLHF
cdr3_nt: TGCAGGGCCGGACAGGGAGATAATTCACCCCTCCACTTT
j_call: TRBJ1-6
clone_size: .
d_call: TRBD1
v_call: TRBV20-1

cdr3_aa: CASGGREVSPLHF
cdr3_nt: TGTGCCAGCGGAGGAAGGGAGGTTTCACCCCTCCACTTT
j_call: TRBJ1-6
clone_size: few
d_call: .
v_call: TRBV7-2

cdr3_aa: CASSPEVPSYEQYF
cdr3_nt: TGTGCCAGCAGCCCCGAGGTCCCATCCTACGAGCAGTACTTC
j_call: TRBJ2-7
clone_size: many
d_call: .
v_call: TRBV27

cdr3_aa: CASSGDGAYEQYF
cdr3_nt: TGTGCCAGCAGTGGGGACGGAGCCTACGAGCAGTACTTC
j_call: TRBJ2-7
clone_size: many
d_call: .
v_call: TRBV12-3/TRBV12-4

cdr3_aa: CSARDLTSGRGTYEQYF
cdr3_nt: TGCAGTGCTAGAGATCTAACTAGCGGGAGGGGAACCTACGAGCAGTACTTC
j_call: TRBJ2-7
clone_size: many
d_call: TRBD2
v_call: TRBV20-1

cdr3_aa: CASSPGGEKLFF
cdr3_nt: TGTGCCAGCAGCCCCGGGGGTGAAAAACTGTTTTTT
j_call: TRBJ1-4
clone_size: .
d_call: .
v_call: TRBV11-2

cdr3_aa: CASSVAGHQPQHF
cdr3_nt: TGCGCCAGCAGTGTGGCGGGGCATCAGCCCCAGCATTTT
j_call: TRBJ1-5
clone_size: .
d_call: .
v_call: TRBV5-1

cdr3_aa: CATTGTGGMRNQPQHF
cdr3_nt: TGTGCCACCACAGGGACAGGGGGAATGCGAAATCAGCCCCAGCATTTT
j_call: TRBJ1-5
clone_size: once
d_call: TRBD1
v_call: TRBV19

cdr3_aa: CASSPTGAGNTF
cdr3_nt: TGTGCCAGCTCACCAACAGGGGCTGGAAACACCTTC
j_call: TRBJ1-2
clone_size: .
d_call: TRBD1
v_call: TRBV6-5

cdr3_aa: CASSLALGTAGEQYF
cdr3_nt: TGTGCCAGCAGTTTAGCGCTTGGGACTGCGGGCGAGCAGTACTTC
j_call: TRBJ2-7
clone_size: many
d_call: .
v_call: TRBV12-3/TRBV12-4

cdr3_aa: CASSVNRGRLETQYF
cdr3_nt: TGTGCCAGCAGTGTTAACAGGGGGCGCTTAGAGACCCAGTACTTC
j_call: TRBJ2-5
clone_size: .
d_call: TRBD1
v_call: TRBV2

cdr3_aa: CASTLTGGTDTRYF
cdr3_nt: TGCGCCAGCACTTTGACAGGGGGAACAGATACGCGGTATTTT
j_call: TRBJ2-3
clone_size: few
d_call: TRBD1
v_call: TRBV25-1

cdr3_aa: CTSSPRGTRADTQYF
cdr3_nt: TGTACCAGCAGCCCCAGAGGGACAAGGGCGGATACGCAGTATTTT
j_call: TRBJ2-3
clone_size: .
d_call: .
v_call: TRBV9

cdr3_aa: CASSQIGGGLAGYSSYEQYF
cdr3_nt: TGTGCCAGCAGCCAAATCGGGGGTGGACTAGCGGGATACAGCTCCTACGAGCAGTACTTC
j_call: TRBJ2-7
clone_size: many
d_call: TRBD2
v_call: TRBV4-2